This T cell receptor beta chain was profiled in a study of blood T cells in healthy people across ages. Study observations and caveats: Total diversity from one million sequenced T cells was likely underestimated.

This clonotype has more than one count but fewer than ten. Its antigen is not identified. With a J-beta primer mix and a sample-barcoded 5' primer, a second PCR ran about 7 to 12 cycles. TCRdb itself ran the 5' RACE reads through MiXCR, one entry per CDR3 protein. Altogether more than 600,000 distinct CDR3 sequences are present, 20% to 25% being singletons, with the ten largest covering roughly a tenth. Trimming removed 1 base at V and 3 bases at J, with 10 bases between. Germline loops: CDR1 LGHNA, CDR2 YSLEER. The CDR3 runs to 14 residues. Healthy Caucasian individuals from Russia aged roughly 6 to 100 served as donors. Every participating donor contributed about 10 milliliters of peripheral blood through a draw. The sample was also reused in another study, on T cells of mothers and their children. According to that study: A few healthy Caucasian mothers and their six children donated.

The TCR originated in a boy aged 5-17 years in good health. This chain connects TRBV4-3 to TRBJ2-7; the D gene is possibly TRBD2 (6 bases). What was sequenced was blood. In DNA form, the CDR3 reads TGCGCCAGCAGCCAAGTATTCGGGGGCTACGAGCAGTACTTC. Its translation is CASSQVFGGYEQYF.